These T cell receptor beta chains were read from a single sample in a study of T cell repertoires in cytomegalovirus infection. The antigens for these receptors are not known. TCRdb ran MiXCR on the reads and lists one entry per CDR3 protein. The sample lists about 700,000 distinct CDR3 sequences; 30% to 35% were seen once. This specimen was cultured PBMCs, taken from culture after CMV antigen stimulation. These receptors were collected from a human donor in good health (CMV status not recorded). Some clones in this sample may be carry-over from other donors' samples. Each CDR3 is given with its conserved first and last residue. The order of the fields is V gene, J gene, D gene, CDR3 protein. The D gene is left open where the match is weak.

v_gene: TRBV14
j_gene: TRBJ2-6
d_gene: .
CDR3aa: CASSHAAQGGDGANVLTF

v_gene: TRBV6-2/TRBV6-3
j_gene: TRBJ2-1
d_gene: TRBD2
CDR3aa: CASRGGNEQFF

v_gene: TRBV11-2
j_gene: TRBJ2-5
d_gene: TRBD2
CDR3aa: CASSSEAGRGETQYF

v_gene: TRBV6-2/TRBV6-3
j_gene: TRBJ2-5
d_gene: TRBD2
CDR3aa: CASSPQTSGSGETQYF

v_gene: TRBV10-3
j_gene: TRBJ2-7
d_gene: .
CDR3aa: CAISDNDYEQYF

v_gene: TRBV7-8
j_gene: TRBJ2-3
d_gene: TRBD2
CDR3aa: CASSFLAGGTTDTQYF

v_gene: TRBV7-8
j_gene: TRBJ2-5
d_gene: TRBD2
CDR3aa: CASRPPAGEETQYF

v_gene: TRBV4-1
j_gene: TRBJ1-1
d_gene: TRBD1
CDR3aa: CASSRDPGQGWTEAFF

v_gene: TRBV20-1
j_gene: TRBJ2-2
d_gene: .
CDR3aa: CSASPGITGELFF

v_gene: TRBV7-3
j_gene: TRBJ2-7
d_gene: TRBD2
CDR3aa: CASSPSSGFRSYEQYF

v_gene: TRBV4-3
j_gene: TRBJ2-7
d_gene: .
CDR3aa: CASSHTLVGTYEQYF

v_gene: TRBV6-1
j_gene: TRBJ2-5
d_gene: TRBD2
CDR3aa: CASSERRRASGVGETQYF

v_gene: TRBV7-2
j_gene: TRBJ2-1
d_gene: .
CDR3aa: CASSSRLTGNNEQFF

v_gene: TRBV10-3
j_gene: TRBJ2-7
d_gene: .
CDR3aa: CAISELERYEQYF

v_gene: TRBV6-7
j_gene: TRBJ1-1
d_gene: .
CDR3aa: CASIGTSPENTEAFF

v_gene: TRBV27
j_gene: TRBJ2-7
d_gene: .
CDR3aa: CASSQYDRISYEQYF

v_gene: TRBV11-2
j_gene: TRBJ2-7
d_gene: .
CDR3aa: CATKGGGSYEQYF

v_gene: TRBV4-1
j_gene: TRBJ2-7
d_gene: TRBD1
CDR3aa: CASSPGQGGIYEQYF

v_gene: TRBV2
j_gene: TRBJ2-2
d_gene: .
CDR3aa: CASSDERTGELFF

v_gene: TRBV12-3/TRBV12-4
j_gene: TRBJ1-3
d_gene: .
CDR3aa: CASSLRGYGNTIYF

v_gene: TRBV7-2
j_gene: TRBJ2-7
d_gene: TRBD1
CDR3aa: CASSFTLQGADEQYF

v_gene: TRBV2
j_gene: TRBJ1-1
d_gene: .
CDR3aa: CASVGENTEAFF

v_gene: TRBV7-2
j_gene: TRBJ2-7
d_gene: TRBD2
CDR3aa: CASLAGVEQYF

v_gene: TRBV18
j_gene: TRBJ1-4
d_gene: .
CDR3aa: CASSLIGTPKVDEKLFF

v_gene: TRBV5-6
j_gene: TRBJ2-7
d_gene: TRBD1
CDR3aa: CASSAGTGATYEQYF

v_gene: TRBV28
j_gene: TRBJ2-5
d_gene: .
CDR3aa: CATKSDPEETQYF

v_gene: TRBV11-1
j_gene: TRBJ2-5
d_gene: .
CDR3aa: CASSLTAPPQETQYF

v_gene: TRBV27
j_gene: TRBJ1-5
d_gene: .
CDR3aa: CASSRDNVDQPQHF

v_gene: TRBV2
j_gene: TRBJ1-2
d_gene: .
CDR3aa: CASSGEGLGGYTF

v_gene: TRBV12-3/TRBV12-4
j_gene: TRBJ1-4
d_gene: TRBD1
CDR3aa: CASSFFQGANEKLFF

v_gene: TRBV7-9
j_gene: TRBJ2-7
d_gene: .
CDR3aa: CASSLSGSNNEQYF

v_gene: TRBV2
j_gene: TRBJ1-1
d_gene: .
CDR3aa: CASNWGLMNTEAFF

v_gene: TRBV6-1
j_gene: TRBJ1-2
d_gene: TRBD1
CDR3aa: CASSPDRGQDGYTF

v_gene: TRBV20-1
j_gene: TRBJ2-3
d_gene: TRBD2
CDR3aa: CSAYGSSGRPDTQYF

v_gene: TRBV7-2
j_gene: TRBJ2-7
d_gene: TRBD2
CDR3aa: CASSFASGAPYEQYF

v_gene: TRBV7-9
j_gene: TRBJ1-5
d_gene: .
CDR3aa: CASSAQGRQPQHF

v_gene: TRBV10-3
j_gene: TRBJ2-1
d_gene: TRBD2
CDR3aa: CAISEQLAGADNEQFF

v_gene: TRBV18
j_gene: TRBJ1-2
d_gene: TRBD1
CDR3aa: CASSPQGGDYGYTF

v_gene: TRBV10-2
j_gene: TRBJ2-7
d_gene: .
CDR3aa: CASSESATGAYEQYF

v_gene: TRBV19
j_gene: TRBJ1-5
d_gene: TRBD1
CDR3aa: CASSIRGPGNQPQHF

v_gene: TRBV7-6
j_gene: TRBJ1-1
d_gene: .
CDR3aa: CASSFTLGVNTEAFF

v_gene: TRBV3-1
j_gene: TRBJ2-6
d_gene: .
CDR3aa: CATSLGRMISSGANVLTF

v_gene: TRBV20-1
j_gene: TRBJ1-1
d_gene: TRBD1
CDR3aa: CSARVANRGKAFF

v_gene: TRBV20-1
j_gene: TRBJ2-1
d_gene: .
CDR3aa: CSAYPSALLYNEQFF

v_gene: TRBV18
j_gene: TRBJ2-1
d_gene: .
CDR3aa: CASSPPGTGNNEQFF

v_gene: TRBV11-2
j_gene: TRBJ2-7
d_gene: .
CDR3aa: CASSLALNLGLRYEQYF

v_gene: TRBV19
j_gene: TRBJ2-1
d_gene: TRBD2
CDR3aa: CASSKGGVDEQFF

v_gene: TRBV23-1
j_gene: TRBJ2-7
d_gene: TRBD1
CDR3aa: CASSQSGDRGYEQYF

v_gene: TRBV4-1
j_gene: TRBJ1-2
d_gene: .
CDR3aa: CASSQVGLLGYTF

v_gene: TRBV7-6
j_gene: TRBJ1-3
d_gene: TRBD1
CDR3aa: CASSTRQGLRDVAGNTIYF

v_gene: TRBV29-1
j_gene: TRBJ2-1
d_gene: TRBD1
CDR3aa: CSVQSDRGYEQFF

v_gene: TRBV20-1
j_gene: TRBJ2-3
d_gene: .
CDR3aa: CSARIADTDTQYF

v_gene: TRBV2
j_gene: TRBJ2-3
d_gene: TRBD2
CDR3aa: CASSERASGRGDTQYF

v_gene: TRBV7-2
j_gene: TRBJ2-1
d_gene: TRBD2
CDR3aa: CASRQTSGVHNEQFF

v_gene: TRBV24-1
j_gene: TRBJ2-3
d_gene: TRBD2
CDR3aa: CATSGQRGTTDTQYF

v_gene: TRBV5-4
j_gene: TRBJ2-3
d_gene: TRBD2
CDR3aa: CASSFIAGEADTQYF

v_gene: TRBV4-1
j_gene: TRBJ1-1
d_gene: .
CDR3aa: CASSQVMGREDTEAFF

v_gene: TRBV6-5
j_gene: TRBJ1-1
d_gene: .
CDR3aa: CASSYFKGTEAFF

v_gene: TRBV7-2
j_gene: TRBJ1-2
d_gene: .
CDR3aa: CASSQNAGAGGYTF